This TCR beta chain was documented in a study of CD8 T cells in ankylosing spondylitis. Overall study findings and caveats: It was reported that disease-linked clones were significantly enriched in matched ankylosing spondylitis synovial fluid.

Each CDR3 protein gets one entry after TCRdb re-called the 5' RACE reads with MiXCR. This sample has around 140,000 distinct CDR3 sequences, with 10% to 12% found just once. Comment on this clonotype: Its antigen is not known.

This CDR3 has 14 amino acids. V lost 4 bases to trimming and J lost 4 bases; unmatched junction nucleotides: 6. Germline V gives CDR1 DFQATT, CDR2 SNEGSKA (reference sequence). Sequencing was performed on blood, either unsorted or a sorted T cell fraction (not recorded which). The V call is TRBV20-1, the J call TRBJ2-1, with TRBD2 matching 8 bases. The receptor comes from a female donor with ankylosing spondylitis or in good health (not recorded which). DNA of the CDR3: TGCAGTGCTACCCCGGGGGGGTTTTACAATGAGCAGTTCTTC. Amino acids: CSATPGGFYNEQFF.